These 23 T cell receptor beta chains were all obtained from the same sample, sequenced in a study of T cell repertoires in cytomegalovirus infection. TCRdb re-called the reads through MiXCR, storing one row per CDR3 protein. The table shows 500,000 to 600,000 distinct CDR3 sequences, with approximately 15% occurring only once. The sequenced sample consisted of CD8+ T cells from PBMCs. Source of these receptors: a human donor in good health (CMV status not recorded). Some clones in this sample may be carry-over from other donors' samples.

This clonotype was seen a few times. The chain uses TRBV7-9 and TRBJ1-4, with D perhaps TRBD1 (5 bases). V was clipped by 5 bases and J by 3 bases, with 13 bases between them. Germline V gene data show CDR1 as SEHNR and CDR2 as FQNEAQ (reference sequence). CDR3 length: 15 residues. For the CDR3, the DNA is TGTGCCAGCAGCCAGGGTTCGGGAGCTAATGAAAAACTGTTTTTT. Protein sequence: CASSQGSGANEKLFF. The full variable domain, completed using reference TRBV7-9 and TRBJ1-4, is DTGVSQNPRHKITKRGQNVTFRCDPISEHNRLYWYRQTLGQGPEFLTYFQNEAQLEKSRLLSDRFSAERPKGSFSTLEIQRTEQGDSAMYLCASSQGSGANEKLFFGSGTQLSVL.

The chain carries TRBV27 and TRBJ2-5; 7 bases match TRBD1. The CDR3 totals 15 residues. Germline V gene data show CDR1 as MNHEY and CDR2 as SMNVEV (reference sequence). V lost 6 bases and J lost 5; bases outside the gene matches: 12. As DNA, the CDR3 is TGTGCCAGCAGCCTGCAGTGGGGACAGACGGAGACCCAGTACTTC. Residues: CASSLQWGQTETQYF.

This clonotype was found a few times. The chain has TRBV10-3 and TRBJ2-7; TRBD1 matches 9 bases. J lost 1 base, V lost 2 bases, and 9 bases had no gene match. Germline assignment: CDR1 ENHRY and CDR2 SYGVKD. The CDR3 contains 17 residues. CDR3 residues: CAISEGPAGQGSYEQYF. The CDR3 DNA is TGTGCCATCAGTGAGGGACCGGCGGGACAGGGATCCTACGAGCAGTACTTC.

In this sample, this clonotype turned up many times. CDR3 nucleotide sequence: TGTGCCAGCAGCCCAAGCGTTCGGGACCTAGGAAACACCATATATTTT. Protein sequence: CASSPSVRDLGNTIYF. V is TRBV7-6 and J is TRBJ1-3; a possible D gene is TRBD1 (5 bases). V was trimmed by 5 bases and J by 4 bases, leaving 18 bases between them. Germline CDR1 is SGHVS and CDR2 is FNYEAQ. This CDR3 is built from 16 residues.

This clonotype was found a few times. The rearrangement uses TRBV24-1 and TRBJ2-1; perhaps TRBD2 as D (6 bases). Germline V gene data show CDR1 as KGHDR and CDR2 as SFDVKD. This CDR3 is built from 13 residues. Trimming stripped 4 bases from V and 8 bases from J, with 11 bases between. The CDR3 is CATSDPPGDEQFF. CDR3 coding DNA: TGTGCCACCAGTGACCCCCCGGGGGATGAGCAGTTCTTC.

This clonotype was detected a few times. In nucleotides, the CDR3 is TGTGCCAGCAGTGAAGCAGGGCATTCACCCCTCCACTTT. Translating gives CASSEAGHSPLHF. The V call is TRBV2, the J call TRBJ1-6, with D hard to call. Germline loops: CDR1 SNHLY, CDR2 FYNNEI. The CDR3 runs to 13 residues. V lost 0 bases and J lost 8, with 5 bases in between.

This clonotype appeared a single time. This may stem from a read error, because a much larger clone lies one nucleotide away. Because the CDR3 is missing its conserved closing phenylalanine or tryptophan, this is likely a read error. This chain joins TRBV7-6 and TRBJ1-2; 8 bases fit TRBD1. The CDR3 spans 13 residues. Trimming took 6 bases from V and 6 from J; bases not matched to a gene: 6. The germline CDR1 and CDR2 sequences are SGHVS and FNYEAQ. The CDR3 DNA reads TGTGCCAGCAGACGGACAGGGATTAATGGCTACACCTTA. Amino acids: CASRRTGINGYTL.

This clonotype has more than one count but fewer than ten. The genes are TRBV6-5 and TRBJ2-1; no clear D. The V end was cut by 2 bases, the J end by 2 bases, with 7 bases between. From germline, CDR1 is MNHEY and CDR2 SVGAGI. The CDR3 is 14 residues long. The CDR3 reads CASSYRTPYNEQFF. As DNA, the CDR3 is TGTGCCAGCAGTTACCGGACCCCCTACAATGAGCAGTTCTTC.

In regard to this clonotype: A read error is possible here, since a much larger clone lies one base away. The CDR3 DNA reads as TGTGCCAGTACCTCCATTCGACAGGGTCCGGATGAGCAGTACTTC. Protein: CASTSIRQGPDEQYF. This rearrangement joins TRBV19 to TRBJ2-7; TRBD1 matches at 7 bases. With V trimmed by 7 bases and J by 7 bases, 16 bases remained unmatched. The CDR3 runs to 15 residues. Germline-derived CDR1 and CDR2 are LNHDA and SQIVND (reference sequence).

This clonotype was detected many times. The CDR3 coding sequence is TGTGCCAGCAGCCCCGACAGGGACAATGAGCAGTTCTTC. Its translation is CASSPDRDNEQFF. The chain couples TRBV12-3 or TRBV12-4 to TRBJ2-1; 7 bases are a match to TRBD1. The CDR3 spans 13 residues. J gave up 5 bases and V 6 bases, and 4 bases lay outside the gene matches.

The sample holds a few counts of this clonotype. The chain employs TRBV30 and TRBJ1-1; possible D gene TRBD1, 6 bases. This CDR3 comprises 12 residues. The germline gives CDR1 GTSNPN, CDR2 SVGIG (reference sequence). Deletions cut 4 bases from V and 11 bases from J, with 17 bases between. The CDR3 DNA sequence: TGTGCCTGGACAGGGGCCCTCGTTGGGGCTTTCTTT. Protein sequence: CAWTGALVGAFF.

The table lists this clonotype with a few counts. This chain connects TRBV6-2 or TRBV6-3 to TRBJ1-4, with 9 nucleotides matching TRBD1. The V gene's germline CDR1 is MNHEY and CDR2 SVGEGT. The V gene end was trimmed by 2 bases and the J gene end by 8 bases; junction bases not matched to a gene: 6. This CDR3 comprises 15 residues. The CDR3 DNA reads TGTGCCAGCAGTTACGAAGACGGACAGGGGGAAAAACTGTTTTTT. Amino acids: CASSYEDGQGEKLFF.

This clonotype was seen at least ten times. The chain recombines TRBV7-9 with TRBJ2-5; 7 bases fit TRBD2. Germline CDR1 is SEHNR and CDR2 is FQNEAQ (reference sequence). This CDR3 has 16 residues. V trimming: 1 base; J trimming: 5 bases; junction bases outside the gene matches: 10. The DNA for the CDR3 is TGTGCCAGCAGCTTAGGAGGGGCGGGAGCTGGGGAGACCCAGTACTTC. It translates to CASSLGGAGAGETQYF.

This clonotype occurred many times. In DNA, the CDR3 is TGTGCCAGCAGCCCTAGGGTGTCTGGAAACACCATATATTTT. Its protein product is CASSPRVSGNTIYF. J is TRBJ1-3 and V is TRBV7-9; D not certain. V dropped 5 bases and J dropped 1 base, with 9 bases sitting between them. Germline CDR1 SEHNR, CDR2 FQNEAQ (reference sequence). The CDR3 is made up of 14 amino acids.

V and J are TRBV28 and TRBJ1-4; D may be TRBD1 (5 bases). This CDR3 spans 14 amino acids. Germline V CDR1 and CDR2: MDHEN, SYDVKM. Trimming shortened V by 2 bases and J by 8 bases, and 12 bases separated the two germline ends. The CDR3 sequence: CASSLRHWGEKLFF. The CDR3 DNA sequence: TGTGCCAGCAGTTTAAGGCACTGGGGGGAAAAACTGTTTTTT.

This clonotype was detected a few times. V is TRBV29-1 and J is TRBJ2-7; D perhaps matches TRBD2 (5 bases). V shed 3 bases and J shed 4 bases, with 13 bases lying between them. Germline V gene lookup returns CDR1 SQVTM and CDR2 ANQGSEA. The CDR3 consists of 13 residues. The CDR3 DNA reads TGCAGCGTTGAGAGGGAGAAACCTTACGAGCAGTACTTC. It translates to CSVEREKPYEQYF.

The CDR3 sequence is CSARAGHTEAFF. CDR3 bases: TGCAGTGCTAGAGCGGGGCACACTGAAGCTTTCTTT. The chain joins TRBV20-1 to TRBJ1-1; D is perhaps TRBD1 (5 bases). The CDR3 runs 12 residues. V lost 1 base and J 3 bases, leaving 6 bases between the germline ends. Germline V lookup: CDR1 DFQATT, CDR2 SNEGSKA (reference sequence).

Note on this clonotype: The conserved phenylalanine or tryptophan normally closing the CDR3 is absent here, so this likely arose from a read error. This chain's CDR3 is CASMPGTGAYEQYL. The CDR3 DNA is TGTGCCAGCATGCCCGGGACAGGGGCTTACGAGCAGTACTTA. The rearrangement joins TRBV7-9 to TRBJ2-7, with 10 bases fitting TRBD1. Germline CDR1 is SEHNR and CDR2 is FQNEAQ (reference sequence). There are 14 residues in the CDR3. V lost 7 bases and J lost 4; bases outside the gene matches: 7.

Many counts were recorded for this clonotype. The gene calls are TRBV7-9 and TRBJ2-7; perhaps TRBD2 as D (6 bases). Germline CDR1 is SEHNR and CDR2 is FQNEAQ (reference sequence). V was clipped by 5 bases and J by 4 bases, with 18 bases between them. The CDR3 contains 15 residues. CDR3 in DNA: TGTGCCAGCAGCCCCGCCAGCGGGCCACGGTACGAGCAGTACTTC. Encoded protein: CASSPASGPRYEQYF. Complete variable domain (other parts from reference TRBV7-9 and TRBJ2-7): DTGVSQNPRHKITKRGQNVTFRCDPISEHNRLYWYRQTLGQGPEFLTYFQNEAQLEKSRLLSDRFSAERPKGSFSTLEIQRTEQGDSAMYLCASSPASGPRYEQYFGPGTRLTVT.

This clonotype has a count of ten or more. V gene TRBV7-9 combines with J gene TRBJ2-7; 8 nucleotides align to TRBD2. The CDR3 has 14 amino acids. After removal of 5 bases from V and 4 bases from J, the junction contained 7 bases not matched to a gene. Germline CDR1 SEHNR, CDR2 FQNEAQ (reference sequence). The CDR3 sequence is CASSPEREWYEQYF. Here the CDR3 DNA reads TGTGCCAGCAGCCCCGAGCGGGAGTGGTACGAGCAGTACTTC.

This clonotype appeared many times. J is TRBJ2-3 and V is TRBV7-2; either TRBD1 or TRBD2 may fit D (6 bases each). Trimming cost V 5 bases and J 5 bases, with 17 bases left between them. The CDR3 spans 15 residues. Germline lookup yields CDR1 SGHTA and CDR2 FQGNSA. The CDR3 DNA reads TGTGCCAGCAGCCACCCCCCGGGGGCAATAGATACGCAGTATTTT. Amino acid sequence: CASSHPPGAIDTQYF.

The chain couples TRBV7-9 to TRBJ2-1; D is ambiguous. From germline, CDR1 is SEHNR and CDR2 FQNEAQ (reference sequence). The germline V and J ends were trimmed by 1 base and 8 bases, with 9 bases remaining between them. CDR3 length equals 13 residues. CDR3 loop: CASSLGALYEQFF. Written as DNA, the CDR3 is TGTGCCAGCAGCTTAGGGGCCTTGTATGAGCAGTTCTTC. Filled out from reference TRBV7-9 and TRBJ2-1, the complete variable domain reads DTGVSQNPRHKITKRGQNVTFRCDPISEHNRLYWYRQTLGQGPEFLTYFQNEAQLEKSRLLSDRFSAERPKGSFSTLEIQRTEQGDSAMYLCASSLGALYEQFFGPGTRLTVL.

This sequence joins TRBV7-3 and TRBJ2-2; D unresolved. Germline V gives CDR1 SGHTA, CDR2 FQGTGA. CDR3 length: 15 residues. Trimming took 4 bases from V and 4 from J, leaving 13 bases between them. The CDR3: CASSSGRAATGELFF. DNA of the CDR3: TGTGCCAGCAGCTCCGGCAGAGCTGCCACCGGGGAGCTGTTTTTT.